A single sample is the source of the 5 T cell receptor beta chains below, sequenced in a study of blood T cells in healthy people across ages. It was with a sample-barcoded 5' primer and a J-beta primer mix that a second PCR of roughly 7 to 12 cycles was run. MiXCR, run by TCRdb on the 5' RACE reads, gives a single entry per CDR3 protein. The sample has 1.5 million to 2 million distinct CDR3 sequences, about 30% seen once. The sequencing sample was made of blood. Source of these receptors: a woman in her 30s in good health.

Written as DNA, the CDR3 is TGTGCCAGCAGTGATGGGCGTCCTCACAATGAGCAGTACTTC. This translates into CASSDGRPHNEQYF. The chain combines TRBV2 with TRBJ2-7; no reliable D call. The V gene's germline CDR1 is SNHLY and CDR2 FYNNEI. The CDR3 extends over 14 amino acids. Trimming took 3 bases from V and 7 from J, leaving 16 bases between them.

The J gene is TRBJ1-2, the V gene TRBV20-1; 9 bases are shared with TRBD1. This CDR3 comprises 14 residues. Looked up from germline, CDR1 is DFQATT and CDR2 is SNEGSKA (reference sequence). J lost 4 bases, V lost 0 bases, and 3 bases had no gene match. This CDR3 reads CSAREWDRVYGYTF. In DNA form, the CDR3 reads TGCAGTGCTAGAGAGTGGGACAGGGTCTATGGCTACACCTTC.

This chain links TRBV27 with TRBJ2-5, with 10 bases identical to TRBD2. Per the germline V gene, CDR1 is MNHEY and CDR2 is SMNVEV (reference sequence). V trimming: 2 bases; J trimming: 1 base; junction bases outside the gene matches: 10. This CDR3 region has 18 residues. CDR3: CASSLRVPSGGLQETQYF. The CDR3 DNA is TGTGCCAGCAGTTTACGTGTGCCTAGCGGGGGACTCCAAGAGACCCAGTACTTC.

This clonotype has a single count. A much larger clone sits a single nucleotide away, making a read error possible. The chain recombines TRBV6-6 with TRBJ2-4, with D uncertain. TRBJ2-7 explains the end of the DNA better; the J call may be wrong. CDR3 length: 14 residues. Germline V gene sequence: CDR1 MNHNY, CDR2 SVGAGI (reference sequence). This chain's CDR3 is CASSYSIGSCEQYF. For the CDR3, the DNA is TGTGCCAGCAGTTACTCGATCGGCTCCTGCGAGCAGTACTTC.

This chain joins TRBV20-1 and TRBJ1-1; no definite D call. V was cut by 0 bases and J by 6 bases, with 8 bases left in between. The length of the CDR3 is 12 residues. Germline V gene sequence: CDR1 DFQATT, CDR2 SNEGSKA (reference sequence). CDR3 sequence reads: CSARESTSEAFF. The CDR3 DNA reads as TGCAGTGCTAGAGAATCGACCTCTGAAGCTTTCTTT.